These T cell receptor beta chains were read from a single sample in a study of T-cell memory formation after mild COVID-19. MiXCR, applied by TCRdb to the 5' RACE reads, yields one record per CDR3 protein. Counted here are a few hundred thousand distinct CDR3 sequences, roughly a tenth occurring once; the ten biggest clones make up around 21%. The sample comprised PBMCs or a T cell subset sorted from them (not recorded which). These receptor sequences come from a man aged 18-30 years who had mild COVID-19 (a few samples of this study predate the infection). Cell type and time point are not known. The CDR3 runs from the conserved cysteine through the conserved F or W. The D gene is left open where the match is weak. Expanded clones get a size class; other rows say once, few or many, or leave the size out.

j_call: TRBJ2-5; clone_size: few; v_call: TRBV20-1; d_call: TRBD1; cdr3_aa: CSARRPDREETQYF; cdr3_nt: TGCAGTGCTAGACGTCCGGACAGGGAAGAGACCCAGTACTTC
j_call: TRBJ1-2; clone_size: few; v_call: TRBV5-6; d_call: -; cdr3_aa: CASSPSGLYGYTF; cdr3_nt: TGTGCCAGCAGCCCTTCTGGACTCTATGGCTACACCTTC
j_call: TRBJ1-1; clone_size: -; v_call: TRBV6-2/TRBV6-3; d_call: -; cdr3_aa: CASTAHLNTEAFF; cdr3_nt: TGTGCCAGCACCGCACACCTTAACACTGAAGCTTTCTTT
j_call: TRBJ1-2; clone_size: few; v_call: TRBV7-2; d_call: -; cdr3_aa: CASSLRSSPSYTF; cdr3_nt: TGTGCCAGCAGCTTAAGGAGCAGCCCGAGCTACACCTTC
j_call: TRBJ1-1; clone_size: few; v_call: TRBV21-1; d_call: -; cdr3_aa: CASSTHGGGSAFF; cdr3_nt: TGTGCCAGCAGCACCCACGGAGGGGGCTCAGCTTTCTTT
j_call: TRBJ2-1; clone_size: once; v_call: TRBV3-1; d_call: -; cdr3_aa: CACSQQVRRNEQFF; cdr3_nt: TGTGCCTGCAGCCAGCAGGTACGTCGGAACGAGCAGTTCTTC
j_call: TRBJ2-5; clone_size: few; v_call: TRBV29-1; d_call: TRBD1; cdr3_aa: CSGGTGGGETQYF; cdr3_nt: TGCAGCGGGGGGACAGGGGGCGGAGAGACCCAGTACTTC
j_call: TRBJ2-3; clone_size: few; v_call: TRBV7-2; d_call: TRBD1; cdr3_aa: CASSLGQGGRDTQYF; cdr3_nt: TGTGCCAGCAGCCTGGGACAGGGAGGTCGGGATACGCAGTATTTT
j_call: TRBJ2-7; clone_size: -; v_call: TRBV27; d_call: TRBD1; cdr3_aa: CASSFAGTTGDEQYF; cdr3_nt: TGTGCCAGCAGTTTTGCGGGCACGACAGGGGACGAGCAGTACTTC
j_call: TRBJ2-1; clone_size: -; v_call: TRBV5-1; d_call: -; cdr3_aa: CASQKGGDEQFF; cdr3_nt: TGCGCCAGCCAAAAGGGGGGGGATGAGCAGTTCTTC
j_call: TRBJ2-2; clone_size: medium-sized; v_call: TRBV12-3/TRBV12-4; d_call: -; cdr3_aa: CASSQGTGELFF; cdr3_nt: TGTGCCAGCAGCCAGGGAACCGGGGAGCTGTTTTTT
j_call: TRBJ2-5; clone_size: -; v_call: TRBV18; d_call: -; cdr3_aa: CASSPSRTAQETQYF; cdr3_nt: TGTGCCAGCTCACCATCGCGGACAGCCCAAGAGACCCAGTACTTC
j_call: TRBJ2-3; clone_size: -; v_call: TRBV9; d_call: TRBD2; cdr3_aa: CASSPSGGAGLDTQYF; cdr3_nt: TGTGCCAGCAGCCCTAGCGGGGGGGCCGGTTTAGATACGCAGTATTTT
j_call: TRBJ2-1; clone_size: few; v_call: TRBV7-3; d_call: -; cdr3_aa: CASSPMFWRPYNEQFF; cdr3_nt: TGTGCCAGCAGCCCCATGTTTTGGCGGCCGTACAATGAGCAGTTCTTC
j_call: TRBJ2-5; clone_size: -; v_call: TRBV10-3; d_call: -; cdr3_aa: CAISESLETQYF; cdr3_nt: TGTGCCATCAGTGAGTCGTTAGAGACCCAGTACTTC
j_call: TRBJ1-1; clone_size: few; v_call: TRBV12-3/TRBV12-4; d_call: -; cdr3_aa: CASSLATEAFF; cdr3_nt: TGTGCCAGCAGTTTAGCCACTGAAGCTTTCTTT
j_call: TRBJ1-2; clone_size: -; v_call: TRBV12-3/TRBV12-4; d_call: -; cdr3_aa: CASSLVRGIGYTF; cdr3_nt: TGTGCCAGCAGTTTAGTCCGCGGGATAGGCTACACCTTC
j_call: TRBJ1-5; clone_size: few; v_call: TRBV7-6; d_call: -; cdr3_aa: CASSLWAGNSNQPQHF; cdr3_nt: TGTGCCAGCAGCTTATGGGCAGGGAATAGCAATCAGCCCCAGCATTTT
j_call: TRBJ1-6; clone_size: -; v_call: TRBV12-5; d_call: -; cdr3_aa: CASGLEENSPLHF; cdr3_nt: TGTGCTAGTGGTTTGGAGGAGAATTCACCCCTCCACTTT
j_call: TRBJ2-5; clone_size: -; v_call: TRBV3-1; d_call: -; cdr3_aa: CASSQDEETQYF; cdr3_nt: TGTGCCAGCAGCCAAGATGAGGAGACCCAGTACTTC
j_call: TRBJ1-5; clone_size: few; v_call: TRBV12-3/TRBV12-4; d_call: -; cdr3_aa: CASTGSNQPQHF; cdr3_nt: TGTGCCAGCACAGGGAGCAATCAGCCCCAGCATTTT
j_call: TRBJ2-3; clone_size: -; v_call: TRBV11-2; d_call: TRBD1; cdr3_aa: CASSLGPDRGTDTQYF; cdr3_nt: TGTGCCAGCAGCTTAGGGCCTGACAGGGGGACAGATACGCAGTATTTT
j_call: TRBJ2-5; clone_size: -; v_call: TRBV5-4; d_call: -; cdr3_aa: CASSLSQGMQETQYF; cdr3_nt: TGTGCCAGCAGCCTGAGTCAGGGGATGCAAGAGACCCAGTACTTC
j_call: TRBJ2-1; clone_size: -; v_call: TRBV4-1; d_call: -; cdr3_aa: CASSHGGYPYNEQFF; cdr3_nt: TGCGCCAGCAGCCACGGGGGCTACCCCTACAATGAGCAGTTCTTC
j_call: TRBJ2-7; clone_size: few; v_call: TRBV4-1; d_call: TRBD2; cdr3_aa: CASSRGGQYEQYF; cdr3_nt: TGCGCCAGCAGCCGCGGGGGGCAATACGAGCAGTACTTC
j_call: TRBJ2-5; clone_size: few; v_call: TRBV27; d_call: -; cdr3_aa: CASSSRLYQETQYF; cdr3_nt: TGTGCCAGCAGTTCTCGCTTGTACCAAGAGACCCAGTACTTC
j_call: TRBJ2-3; clone_size: -; v_call: TRBV7-2; d_call: TRBD2; cdr3_aa: CASSRPTSGDLTDTQYF; cdr3_nt: TGTGCCAGCAGCCGACCGACTAGCGGGGACCTCACAGATACGCAGTATTTT
j_call: TRBJ2-6; clone_size: few; v_call: TRBV4-2; d_call: -; cdr3_aa: CASSQTGGANVLTF; cdr3_nt: TGTGCCAGCAGCCAAACAGGTGGGGCCAACGTCCTGACTTTC
j_call: TRBJ2-7; clone_size: -; v_call: TRBV20-1; d_call: TRBD1; cdr3_aa: CSVPGPGGNYEQYF; cdr3_nt: TGCAGTGTCCCCGGTCCAGGGGGCAACTACGAGCAGTACTTC
j_call: TRBJ2-2; clone_size: many; v_call: TRBV27; d_call: TRBD2; cdr3_aa: CASSSRLAGGTGELFF; cdr3_nt: TGTGCCAGCAGTTCAAGACTAGCGGGGGGAACCGGGGAGCTGTTTTTT
j_call: TRBJ2-1; clone_size: -; v_call: TRBV9; d_call: TRBD1; cdr3_aa: CASSVDRGWINEQFF; cdr3_nt: TGTGCCAGCAGCGTAGACAGGGGATGGATCAATGAGCAGTTCTTC
j_call: TRBJ1-2; clone_size: many; v_call: TRBV10-3; d_call: -; cdr3_aa: CAISESGGAGYGYTF; cdr3_nt: TGTGCCATCAGTGAGTCCGGGGGCGCGGGCTATGGCTACACCTTC
j_call: TRBJ1-2; clone_size: -; v_call: TRBV5-6; d_call: -; cdr3_aa: CASSFLGSRGPYGYTF; cdr3_nt: TGTGCCAGCAGCTTCCTAGGCTCACGGGGCCCATATGGCTACACCTTC
j_call: TRBJ1-5; clone_size: few; v_call: TRBV4-2; d_call: -; cdr3_aa: CASSQDGGNQPQHF; cdr3_nt: TGTGCCAGCAGCCAAGACGGGGGAAATCAGCCCCAGCATTTT
j_call: TRBJ2-3; clone_size: few; v_call: TRBV20-1; d_call: TRBD2; cdr3_aa: CSAPRKRGATDTQYF; cdr3_nt: TGCAGTGCTCCCCGGAAGCGGGGGGCCACAGATACGCAGTATTTT
j_call: TRBJ2-5; clone_size: -; v_call: TRBV7-2; d_call: -; cdr3_aa: CASSLVVGGETQYF; cdr3_nt: TGTGCCAGCAGCTTAGTCGTCGGAGGGGAGACCCAGTACTTC
j_call: TRBJ1-5; clone_size: few; v_call: TRBV7-2; d_call: TRBD1; cdr3_aa: CASSLVPGTGYSNQPQHF; cdr3_nt: TGTGCCAGCAGCTTAGTACCTGGGACAGGTTATAGCAATCAGCCCCAGCATTTT
j_call: TRBJ2-7; clone_size: -; v_call: TRBV2; d_call: -; cdr3_aa: CASMKGLSSYEQYF; cdr3_nt: TGTGCCAGCATGAAGGGGCTGAGCTCCTACGAGCAGTACTTC
j_call: TRBJ2-6; clone_size: few; v_call: TRBV12-3/TRBV12-4; d_call: -; cdr3_aa: CASSFRDGGANVLTF; cdr3_nt: TGTGCCAGCAGTTTCCGGGACGGTGGGGCCAACGTCCTGACTTTC
j_call: TRBJ2-1; clone_size: many; v_call: TRBV7-6; d_call: TRBD2; cdr3_aa: CASSLVSGGRQFF; cdr3_nt: TGTGCCAGCAGCTTAGTTTCGGGGGGGCGGCAGTTCTTC
j_call: TRBJ1-4; clone_size: few; v_call: TRBV5-1; d_call: -; cdr3_aa: CASSFREGSEKLFF; cdr3_nt: TGCGCCAGCAGCTTCCGGGAGGGGTCTGAAAAACTGTTTTTT
j_call: TRBJ2-1; clone_size: few; v_call: TRBV4-2; d_call: TRBD2; cdr3_aa: CASSQDGRAVDEQFF; cdr3_nt: TGTGCCAGCAGCCAAGATGGGAGGGCGGTGGATGAGCAGTTCTTC
j_call: TRBJ2-5; clone_size: few; v_call: TRBV10-3; d_call: TRBD1; cdr3_aa: CAISHGQGGGETQYF; cdr3_nt: TGTGCCATCAGCCATGGACAGGGGGGAGGAGAGACCCAGTACTTC
j_call: TRBJ2-4; clone_size: -; v_call: TRBV5-8; d_call: -; cdr3_aa: CASSLRETDQNIQYF; cdr3_nt: TGTGCCAGCAGCTTGCGCGAGACGGACCAAAACATTCAGTACTTC
j_call: TRBJ2-2; clone_size: many; v_call: TRBV3-1; d_call: TRBD2; cdr3_aa: CASSQLAGANTGELFF; cdr3_nt: TGTGCCAGCAGCCAGCTAGCGGGGGCGAACACCGGGGAGCTGTTTTTT
j_call: TRBJ1-2; clone_size: few; v_call: TRBV11-2; d_call: -; cdr3_aa: CASSTLVRTPGSTRGYTF; cdr3_nt: TGTGCCAGCAGCACCCTCGTCAGGACACCGGGCTCCACTCGGGGCTACACCTTC
j_call: TRBJ2-5; clone_size: -; v_call: TRBV7-2; d_call: TRBD2; cdr3_aa: CASSLVGTSGTQETQYF; cdr3_nt: TGTGCCAGCAGCTTAGTCGGGACTAGCGGTACCCAAGAGACCCAGTACTTC